This TCR beta chain was sequenced for a study of T-cell memory formation after mild COVID-19. Study outcomes and limitations: Prior to infection, memory already included some responding clones, suggesting cross-reactive memory joined.

CDR3 length equals 16 residues. V was pared by 4 bases and J by 1 base, with 8 bases of the junction left unmatched. Germline CDR1 and CDR2: SGHTA and FQGTGA. This clonotype was seen only a few times. Its matching antigen is unknown. From the 5' RACE reads, TCRdb called clonotypes with MiXCR, one entry per CDR3 protein. The sample comprises 400,000 or so distinct CDR3 sequences, 20% of which are singletons, and 7.5% to 9.5% rests with the top ten. V gene TRBV7-3 combines with J gene TRBJ2-5; 8 bases align to TRBD1. The TCR comes from an adult woman who had mild COVID-19 (a few samples of this study predate the infection). Cell type and time point are not known. Input material: PBMCs or a T cell subset sorted from them (not recorded which). CDR3: CASSSTGTGPQETQYF. The CDR3, as DNA: TGTGCCAGCAGCTCCACCGGGACAGGACCCCAAGAGACCCAGTACTTC.